This T cell receptor (beta chain) was profiled in a study of shared clonotypes between healthy human individuals. Study processing details: Junction-only immunoSEQ sequences carried no quality scores, so filtering differed. Here immunoSEQ multiplex PCR was the method, and the copy in TCRdb shows in-frame clones only, minus some. V and J calls and clone size are copied from that table; D and trimming were computed from the DNA. This sample has 1,400,000 or so clones, with less than 99% found just once. J gave up 0 bases and V 4 bases, and 5 bases lay outside the gene matches. The CDR3 is 15 amino acids. Germline assignment: CDR1 SGHNT and CDR2 YYREEE (reference sequence). The split of CD4+ cells yielded CD45RA+ naive and CD45RA-negative memory subsets.

The sequenced material came from naive CD4+ T cells sorted from blood. The subset here: CD45RA+ positively selected. This rearrangement joins TRBV5-4 to TRBJ2-3; 7 positions agree with TRBD1. The clonotype comes from a man aged 30 to 39 in good health. CDR3 coding DNA: TGTGCCAGCAGCATTGGACAGGTTAGCACAGATACGCAGTATTTT. Its protein is CASSIGQVSTDTQYF.